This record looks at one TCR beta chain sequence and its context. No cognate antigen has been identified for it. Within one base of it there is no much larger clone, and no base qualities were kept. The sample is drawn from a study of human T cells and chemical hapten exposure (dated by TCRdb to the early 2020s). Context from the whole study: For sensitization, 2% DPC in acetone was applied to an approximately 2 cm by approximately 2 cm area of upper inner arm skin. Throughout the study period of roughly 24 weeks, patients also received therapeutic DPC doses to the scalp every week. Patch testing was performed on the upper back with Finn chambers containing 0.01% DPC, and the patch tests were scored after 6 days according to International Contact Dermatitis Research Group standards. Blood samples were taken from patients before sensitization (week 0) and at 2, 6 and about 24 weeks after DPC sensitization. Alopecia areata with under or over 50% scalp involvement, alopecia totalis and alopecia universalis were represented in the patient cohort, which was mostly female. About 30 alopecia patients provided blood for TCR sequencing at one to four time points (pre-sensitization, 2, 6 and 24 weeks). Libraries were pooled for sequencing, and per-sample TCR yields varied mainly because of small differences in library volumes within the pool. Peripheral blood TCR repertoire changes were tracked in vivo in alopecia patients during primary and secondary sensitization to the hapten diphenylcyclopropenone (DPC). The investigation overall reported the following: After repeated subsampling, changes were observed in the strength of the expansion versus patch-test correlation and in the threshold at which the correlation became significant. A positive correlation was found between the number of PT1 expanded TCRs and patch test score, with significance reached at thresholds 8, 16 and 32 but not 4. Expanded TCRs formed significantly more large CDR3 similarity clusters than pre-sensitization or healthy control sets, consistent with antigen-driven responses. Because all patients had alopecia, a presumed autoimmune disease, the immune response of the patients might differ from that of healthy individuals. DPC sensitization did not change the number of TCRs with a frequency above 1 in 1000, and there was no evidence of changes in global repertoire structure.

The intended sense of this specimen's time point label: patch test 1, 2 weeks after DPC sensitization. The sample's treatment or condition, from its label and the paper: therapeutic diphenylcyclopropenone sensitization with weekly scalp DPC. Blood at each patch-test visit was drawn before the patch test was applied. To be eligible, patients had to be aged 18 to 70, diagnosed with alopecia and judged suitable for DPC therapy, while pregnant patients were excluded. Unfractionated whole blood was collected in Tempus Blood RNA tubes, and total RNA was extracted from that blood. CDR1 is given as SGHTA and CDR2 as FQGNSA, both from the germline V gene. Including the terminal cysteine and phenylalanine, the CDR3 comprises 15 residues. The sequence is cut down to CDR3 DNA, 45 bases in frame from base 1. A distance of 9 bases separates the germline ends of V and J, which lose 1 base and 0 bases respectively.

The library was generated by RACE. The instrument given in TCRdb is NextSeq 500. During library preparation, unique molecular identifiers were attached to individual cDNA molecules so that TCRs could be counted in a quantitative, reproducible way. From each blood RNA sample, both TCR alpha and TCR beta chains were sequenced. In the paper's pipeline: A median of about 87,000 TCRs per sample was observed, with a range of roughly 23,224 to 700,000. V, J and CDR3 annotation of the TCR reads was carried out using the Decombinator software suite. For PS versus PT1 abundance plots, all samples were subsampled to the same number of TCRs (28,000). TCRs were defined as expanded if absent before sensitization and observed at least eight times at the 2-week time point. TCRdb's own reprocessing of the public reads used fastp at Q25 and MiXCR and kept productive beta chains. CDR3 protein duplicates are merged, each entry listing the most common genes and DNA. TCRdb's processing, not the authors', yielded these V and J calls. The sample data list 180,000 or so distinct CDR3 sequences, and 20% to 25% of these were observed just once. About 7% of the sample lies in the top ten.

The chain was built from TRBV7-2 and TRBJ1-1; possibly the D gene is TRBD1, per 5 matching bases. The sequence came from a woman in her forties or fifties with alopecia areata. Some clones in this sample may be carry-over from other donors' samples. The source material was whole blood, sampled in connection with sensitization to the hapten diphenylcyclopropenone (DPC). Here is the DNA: TGTGCCAGCAGCTTAGATGCGGGACTGAACACTGAAGCTTTCTTT. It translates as CASSLDAGLNTEAFF.